This T cell receptor (beta chain) was sequenced during a study of T-cell reconstitution after alpha-beta-depleted transplantation in children. The TCRbeta library incorporated unique molecular identifiers. TCRdb analysed the PCR reads with MiXCR anew, one entry per CDR3 protein. The table records about 400,000 distinct CDR3 sequences, roughly 22% of them present only once. CDR1 and CDR2 from the germline V gene are MDHEN and SYDVKM. The length of the CDR3 is 13 residues. Deletions cut 7 bases from V and 2 bases from J, with 12 bases between. This specimen consisted of PBMCs from the stem cell graft donor, obtained from the stem cell graft. This chain uses TRBV28 with TRBJ2-7, with D perhaps TRBD1 or TRBD2 (5 bases each). This TCR came from a human donor who donated a stem cell graft to a child with acute myeloid leukemia. The CDR3 region is CASMFRGTYEQYF. The CDR3, as DNA: TGTGCCAGCATGTTCCGGGGCACCTACGAGCAGTACTTC.